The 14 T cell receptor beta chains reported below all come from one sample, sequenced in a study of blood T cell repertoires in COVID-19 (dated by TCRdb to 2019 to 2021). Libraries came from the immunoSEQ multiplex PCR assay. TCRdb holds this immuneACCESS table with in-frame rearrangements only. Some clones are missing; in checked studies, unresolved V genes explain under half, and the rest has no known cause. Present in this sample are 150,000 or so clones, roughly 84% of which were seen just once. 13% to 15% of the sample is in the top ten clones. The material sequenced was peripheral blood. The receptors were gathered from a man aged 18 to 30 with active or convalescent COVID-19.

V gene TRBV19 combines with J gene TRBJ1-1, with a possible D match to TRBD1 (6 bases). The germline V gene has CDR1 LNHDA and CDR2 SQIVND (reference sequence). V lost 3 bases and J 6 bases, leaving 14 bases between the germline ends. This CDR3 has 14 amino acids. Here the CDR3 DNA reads TGTGCCAGTAGTATCCGGCAGGGGATAGCTGAAGCTTTCTTT. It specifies CASSIRQGIAEAFF.

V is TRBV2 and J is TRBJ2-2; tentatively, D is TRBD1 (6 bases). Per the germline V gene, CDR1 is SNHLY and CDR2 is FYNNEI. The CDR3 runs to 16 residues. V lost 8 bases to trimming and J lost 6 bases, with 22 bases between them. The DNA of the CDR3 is TGTGCCAGCGTGAGGGGGTCGGCAGGGAAGGCCGGGGAGCTGTTTTTT. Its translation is CASVRGSAGKAGELFF.

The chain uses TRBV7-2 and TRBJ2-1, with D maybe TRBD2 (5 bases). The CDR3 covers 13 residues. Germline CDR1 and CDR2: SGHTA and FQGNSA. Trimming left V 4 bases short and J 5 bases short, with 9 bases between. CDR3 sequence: CASSWGENNEQFF. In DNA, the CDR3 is TGTGCCAGCAGCTGGGGAGAGAACAATGAGCAGTTCTTC.

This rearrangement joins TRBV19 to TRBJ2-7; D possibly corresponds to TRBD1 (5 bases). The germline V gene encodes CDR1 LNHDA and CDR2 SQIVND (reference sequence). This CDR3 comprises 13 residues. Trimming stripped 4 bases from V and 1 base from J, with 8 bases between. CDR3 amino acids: CASSRRQSYEQYF. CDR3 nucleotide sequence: TGTGCCAGTAGTAGGCGACAGTCCTACGAGCAGTACTTC.

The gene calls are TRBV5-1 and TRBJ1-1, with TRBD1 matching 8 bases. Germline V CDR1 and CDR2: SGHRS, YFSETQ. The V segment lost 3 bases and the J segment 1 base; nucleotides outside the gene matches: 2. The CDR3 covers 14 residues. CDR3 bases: TGCGCCAGCAGCTCCGGACAGGGGAACACTGAAGCTTTCTTT. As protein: CASSSGQGNTEAFF.

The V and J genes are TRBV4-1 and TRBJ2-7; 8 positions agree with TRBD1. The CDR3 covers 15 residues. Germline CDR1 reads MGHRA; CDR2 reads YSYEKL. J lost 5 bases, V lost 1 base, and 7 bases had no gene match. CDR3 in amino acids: CASSQGQGAGDEQYF. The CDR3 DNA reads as TGCGCCAGCAGCCAAGGCCAGGGGGCTGGCGACGAGCAGTACTTC.

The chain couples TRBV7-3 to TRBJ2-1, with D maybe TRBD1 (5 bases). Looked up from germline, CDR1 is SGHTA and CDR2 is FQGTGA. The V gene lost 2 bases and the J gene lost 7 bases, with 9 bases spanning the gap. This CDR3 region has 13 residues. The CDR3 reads CASSLQGGNEQFF. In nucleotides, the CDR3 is TGTGCCAGCAGCTTACAGGGTGGTAATGAGCAGTTCTTC.

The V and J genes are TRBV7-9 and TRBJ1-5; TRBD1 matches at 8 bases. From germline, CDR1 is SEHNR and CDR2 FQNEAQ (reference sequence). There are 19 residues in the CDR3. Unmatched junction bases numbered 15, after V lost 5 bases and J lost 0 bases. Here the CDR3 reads CASSIHNPLTGDSNQPQHF. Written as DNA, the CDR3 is TGTGCCAGCAGCATACACAATCCTCTGACAGGGGATAGCAATCAGCCCCAGCATTTT.

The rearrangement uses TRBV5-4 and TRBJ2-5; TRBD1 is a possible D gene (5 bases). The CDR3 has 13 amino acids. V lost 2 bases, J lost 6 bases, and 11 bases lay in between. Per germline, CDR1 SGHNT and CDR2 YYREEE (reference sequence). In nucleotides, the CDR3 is TGTGCCAGCAGCTTACAGGACGTAAAGACCCAGTACTTC. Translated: CASSLQDVKTQYF.

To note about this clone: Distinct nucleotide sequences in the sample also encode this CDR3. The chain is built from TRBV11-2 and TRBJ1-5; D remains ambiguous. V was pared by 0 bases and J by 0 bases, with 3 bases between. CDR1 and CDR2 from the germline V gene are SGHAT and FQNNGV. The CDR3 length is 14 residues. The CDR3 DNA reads TGTGCCAGCAGCTTAGACGGTAGCAATCAGCCCCAGCATTTT. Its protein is CASSLDGSNQPQHF.

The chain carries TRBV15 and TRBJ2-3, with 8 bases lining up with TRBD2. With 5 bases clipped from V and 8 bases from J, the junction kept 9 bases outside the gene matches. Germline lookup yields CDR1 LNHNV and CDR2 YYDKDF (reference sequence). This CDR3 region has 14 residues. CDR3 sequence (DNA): TGTGCCACCAGCCAAAGCGGGGGCCAAGGTACGCAGTATTTT. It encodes CATSQSGGQGTQYF.

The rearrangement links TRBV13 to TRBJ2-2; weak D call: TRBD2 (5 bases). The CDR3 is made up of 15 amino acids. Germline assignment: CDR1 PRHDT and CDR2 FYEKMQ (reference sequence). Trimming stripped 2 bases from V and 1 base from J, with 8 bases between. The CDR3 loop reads CASSLQGRNTGELFF. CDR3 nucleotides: TGTGCCAGCAGCTTACAAGGGAGGAACACCGGGGAGCTGTTTTTT.

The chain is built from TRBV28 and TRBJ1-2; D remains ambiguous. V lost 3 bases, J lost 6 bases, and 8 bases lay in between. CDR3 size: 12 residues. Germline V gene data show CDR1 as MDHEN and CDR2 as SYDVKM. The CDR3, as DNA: TGTGCCAGCAGTTTCTGGGCCAATGGCTACACCTTC. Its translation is CASSFWANGYTF.

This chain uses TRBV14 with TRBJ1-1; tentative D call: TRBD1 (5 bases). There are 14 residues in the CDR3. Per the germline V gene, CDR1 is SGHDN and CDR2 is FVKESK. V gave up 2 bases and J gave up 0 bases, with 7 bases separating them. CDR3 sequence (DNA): TGTGCCAGCAGCCAACGGGGGGTGAACACTGAAGCTTTCTTT. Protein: CASSQRGVNTEAFF.